The rows below give T cell receptor beta chains drawn from one sample of a study of blood T cell repertoires in COVID-19. Sequencing used immunoSEQ multiplex PCR; TCRdb keeps in-frame clones, though not all of them. The table lists 200,000 to 300,000 clones, 70% to 90% of them singletons, with under 4.5% in the top ten. Sequencing was performed on peripheral blood. All receptors derive from a man aged 50 to 59 with acute or convalescent COVID-19. Each CDR3 is given with its conserved first and last residue.

CDR3 length: 14
V gene: TRBV5-1
CDR3 protein: CARPPGVSGNTIYF

CDR3 length: 12
V gene: TRBV6-6
CDR3 protein: CASSPGLDEQFF

CDR3 length: 13
V gene: TRBV7-3
CDR3 protein: CASSRDRGNIQYF

CDR3 length: 12
V gene: TRBV6-5
CDR3 protein: CASNTGGREPFF

CDR3 length: 16
V gene: TRBV19
CDR3 protein: CASSGGTGRNFNEQYF

CDR3 length: 14
V gene: TRBV11-2
CDR3 protein: CASSQGAGGNTIYF

CDR3 length: 15
V gene: TRBV7-2
CDR3 protein: CASSKQGAFNEKLFF

CDR3 length: 16
V gene: TRBV7-8
CDR3 protein: CASSLAIAGSQETQYF

CDR3 length: 17
V gene: TRBV7-6
CDR3 protein: CASSLGGLRNSGNTIYF

CDR3 length: 20
V gene: TRBV2
CDR3 protein: CASSYLSPGTSGRSGREQYF

CDR3 length: 16
V gene: TRBV11-3
CDR3 protein: CASSLLAGASYNEQFF

CDR3 length: 15
V gene: TRBV28
CDR3 protein: CASSLASGDTDTQYF

CDR3 length: 13
V gene: TRBV20-1
CDR3 protein: CSASFTPNTEAFF

CDR3 length: 14
V gene: TRBV7-6
CDR3 protein: CASSPFLSSYGYTF

CDR3 length: 14
V gene: TRBV18
CDR3 protein: CASSLRDRGNEQFF

CDR3 length: 10
V gene: TRBV30
CDR3 protein: CAWRDITQYF

CDR3 length: 15
V gene: TRBV2
CDR3 protein: CASSGRGQGAGELFF

CDR3 length: 17
V gene: TRBV7-9
CDR3 protein: CASSLGQGQGTNQPQHF

CDR3 length: 16
V gene: TRBV19
CDR3 protein: CASSIWFDRSTDTQYF

CDR3 length: 14
V gene: TRBV7-9
CDR3 protein: CASSTGGGREKLFF

CDR3 length: 16
V gene: TRBV4-1
CDR3 protein: CASSRGQGLTNSPLHF

CDR3 length: 18
V gene: TRBV28
CDR3 protein: CASSSSMTSGMVKNIQYF

CDR3 length: 11
V gene: TRBV6-6
CDR3 protein: CASSYTNEQYF